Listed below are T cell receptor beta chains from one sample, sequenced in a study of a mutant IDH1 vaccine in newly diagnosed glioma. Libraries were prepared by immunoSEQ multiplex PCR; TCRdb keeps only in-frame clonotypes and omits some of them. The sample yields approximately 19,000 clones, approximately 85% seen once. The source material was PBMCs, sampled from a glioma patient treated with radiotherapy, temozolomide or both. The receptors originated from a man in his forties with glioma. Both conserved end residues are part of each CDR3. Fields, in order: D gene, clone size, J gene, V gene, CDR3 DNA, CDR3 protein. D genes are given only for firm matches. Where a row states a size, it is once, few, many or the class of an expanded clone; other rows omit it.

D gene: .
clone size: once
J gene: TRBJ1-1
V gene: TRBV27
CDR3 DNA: TGTGCCAGCAGTTTCCTCCCCGGGGAAATGAACACTGAAGCTTTCTTT
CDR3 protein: CASSFLPGEMNTEAFF

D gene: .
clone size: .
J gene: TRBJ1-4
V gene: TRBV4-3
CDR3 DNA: TGCGCCAGCAGCCGGGACGCAACTAATGAAAAACTGTTTTTT
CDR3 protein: CASSRDATNEKLFF

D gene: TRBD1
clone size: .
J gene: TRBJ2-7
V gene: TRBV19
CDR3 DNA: TGTGCCAGTAGCGCAACCGGGACAGGGAGCTACGAGCAGTACTTC
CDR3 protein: CASSATGTGSYEQYF

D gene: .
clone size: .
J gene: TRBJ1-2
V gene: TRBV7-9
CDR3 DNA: TGTGCCAGCAGCCCCCCTGAGAGGGTCGACGGCTACACCTTC
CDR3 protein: CASSPPERVDGYTF

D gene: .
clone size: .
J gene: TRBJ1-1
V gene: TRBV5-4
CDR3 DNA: TGTGCCAGCAGCTTCCGAGATAGGGAAGCTTTCTTT
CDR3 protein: CASSFRDREAFF

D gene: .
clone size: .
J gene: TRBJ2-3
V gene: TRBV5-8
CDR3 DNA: TGTGCCAGCAGCTTGCGTTATTCGATCGGCGGGCGCACAGATACGCAGTATTTT
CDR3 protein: CASSLRYSIGGRTDTQYF

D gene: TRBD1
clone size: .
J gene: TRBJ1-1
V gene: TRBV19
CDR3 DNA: TGTGCCAGTAGTCCAGGGGGGAACACTGAAGCTTTCTTT
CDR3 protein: CASSPGGNTEAFF

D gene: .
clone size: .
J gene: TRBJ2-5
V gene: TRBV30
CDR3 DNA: TGTGCCTGGAGTGCCCGGCAGGGCGGGGAGACCCAGTACTTC
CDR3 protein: CAWSARQGGETQYF

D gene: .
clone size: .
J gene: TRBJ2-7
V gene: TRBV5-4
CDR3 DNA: TGTGCCAGCAGCTTCGCCCGGGACCGCGGATCCTACGAGCAGTACTTC
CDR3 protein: CASSFARDRGSYEQYF

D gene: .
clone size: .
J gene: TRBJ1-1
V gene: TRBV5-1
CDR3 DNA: TGCGCCAGCACCGGACTTGGACAGTTAGGCACTGAAGCTTTCTTT
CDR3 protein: CASTGLGQLGTEAFF

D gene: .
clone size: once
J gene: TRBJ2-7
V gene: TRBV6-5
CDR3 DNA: TGTGCCAGCAGTTACGAGGGGAACTCCTACGAGCAGTACTTC
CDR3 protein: CASSYEGNSYEQYF

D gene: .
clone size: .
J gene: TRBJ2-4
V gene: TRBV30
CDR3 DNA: TGTGCCTGGAGTGTCGGGGTCAGCCGGGGCCCCCAGGCCAAAAACATTCAGTACTTC
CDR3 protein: CAWSVGVSRGPQAKNIQYF

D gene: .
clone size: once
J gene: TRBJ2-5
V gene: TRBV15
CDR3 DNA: TGTGCCACCAGCAGAGATCTGGCATCGTTTAGGGCAGACGAAGAGACCCAGTACTTC
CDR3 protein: CATSRDLASFRADEETQYF

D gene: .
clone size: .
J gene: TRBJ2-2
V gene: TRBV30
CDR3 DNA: TGTGCCTGGAGTAATTCGGTCGGGGAGCTGTTTTTT
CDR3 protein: CAWSNSVGELFF

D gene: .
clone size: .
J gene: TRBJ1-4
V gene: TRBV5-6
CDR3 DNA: TGTGCCAGCAGCTTTGGGGGACTGAATGAAAAACTGTTTTTT
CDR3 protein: CASSFGGLNEKLFF

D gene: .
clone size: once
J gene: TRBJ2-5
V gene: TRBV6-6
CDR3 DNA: TGTGCCAGCAGTCAGGGACAAACCCAGTACTTC
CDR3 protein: CASSQGQTQYF

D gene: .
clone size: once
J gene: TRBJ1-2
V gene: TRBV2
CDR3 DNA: TGTGCCAGCAACAGGCCCACTTATGGGGACTACTATGGCTACACCTTC
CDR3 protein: CASNRPTYGDYYGYTF

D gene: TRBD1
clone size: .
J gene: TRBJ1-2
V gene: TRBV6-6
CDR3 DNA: TGTGCCAGCCTTACAGGGGTCGGCTATGGCTACACCTTC
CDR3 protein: CASLTGVGYGYTF

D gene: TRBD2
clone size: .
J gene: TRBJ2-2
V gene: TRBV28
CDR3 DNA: TGTGCCAGCAGTTTATGGAGCCTAGCGGGAGGCCCCGGGGAGCTGTTTTTT
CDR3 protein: CASSLWSLAGGPGELFF

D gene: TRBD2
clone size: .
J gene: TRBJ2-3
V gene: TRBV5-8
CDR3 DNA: TGTGCCAGCAGCTTGGGAGGACTAGCGGGGACAGATACGCAGTATTTT
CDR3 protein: CASSLGGLAGTDTQYF

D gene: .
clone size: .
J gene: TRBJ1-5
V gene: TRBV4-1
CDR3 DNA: TGCGCCAGCAGCCAAGTTGGTGGGCAGCTTAGCAATCAGCCCCAGCATTTT
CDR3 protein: CASSQVGGQLSNQPQHF

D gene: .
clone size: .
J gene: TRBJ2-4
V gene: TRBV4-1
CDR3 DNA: TGCGCCAGCAGCCAAGATTTCGGATCTTTAGCCAAAAACATTCAGTACTTC
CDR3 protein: CASSQDFGSLAKNIQYF

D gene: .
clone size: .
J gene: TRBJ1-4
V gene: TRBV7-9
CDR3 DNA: TGTGCCAGCAGCTTTCTCCAGGGTAATCAACCTAATGAAAAACTGTTTTTT
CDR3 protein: CASSFLQGNQPNEKLFF

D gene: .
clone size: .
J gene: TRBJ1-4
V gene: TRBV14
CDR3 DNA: TGTGCCAGCAGCCAAGATACCCCATGGGGCGAAAAACTGTTTTTT
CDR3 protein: CASSQDTPWGEKLFF

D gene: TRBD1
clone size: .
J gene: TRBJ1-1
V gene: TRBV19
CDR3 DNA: TGTGCCAGTAGTATACTACGGACAGGGGCTGAAGCTTTCTTT
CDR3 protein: CASSILRTGAEAFF

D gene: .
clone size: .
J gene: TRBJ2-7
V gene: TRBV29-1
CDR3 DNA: TGCAGCGTTGAAGATGGAACCGACGGCCTAACCGGTGGGCAGTACTTC
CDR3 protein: CSVEDGTDGLTGGQYF

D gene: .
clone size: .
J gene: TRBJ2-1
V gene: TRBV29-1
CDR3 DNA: TGCAGCGTTGGCGAGGACTTAAACAATGAGCAGTTCTTC
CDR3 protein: CSVGEDLNNEQFF

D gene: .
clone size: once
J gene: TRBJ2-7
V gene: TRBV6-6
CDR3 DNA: TGTGCCAGCAGTTACCCTGGTCGCGCAGGGATATACGAGCAGTACTTC
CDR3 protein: CASSYPGRAGIYEQYF

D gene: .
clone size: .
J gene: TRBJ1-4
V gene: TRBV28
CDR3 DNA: TGTGCCAGCAGTTTATTGGGGACAACTAATGAAAAACTGTTTTTT
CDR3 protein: CASSLLGTTNEKLFF

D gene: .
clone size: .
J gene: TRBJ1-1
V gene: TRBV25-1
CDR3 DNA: TGTGCCAGCAGTGAACAGGGGTTCACTGAAGCTTTCTTT
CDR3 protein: CASSEQGFTEAFF

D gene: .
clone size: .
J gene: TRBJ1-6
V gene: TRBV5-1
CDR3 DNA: TGCGCCAGCAGCACCGGACAGATTAATTCACCCCTCCACTTT
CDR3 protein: CASSTGQINSPLHF

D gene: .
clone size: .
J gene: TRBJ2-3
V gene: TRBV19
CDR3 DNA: TGTGCCAGTAGTAGCTACGGTGATACGCAGTATTTT
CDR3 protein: CASSSYGDTQYF

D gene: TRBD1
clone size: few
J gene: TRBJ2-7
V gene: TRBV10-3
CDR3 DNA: TGTGCCATCAGGAGAACCGGGACAGGGAACGAGCAGTACTTC
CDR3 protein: CAIRRTGTGNEQYF

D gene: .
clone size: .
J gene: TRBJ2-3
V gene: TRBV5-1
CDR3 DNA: TGCGCCAGCAGCTTGTCCGGTATGGCTTCCTGGTCGTATGGAGATACGCAGTATTTT
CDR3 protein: CASSLSGMASWSYGDTQYF

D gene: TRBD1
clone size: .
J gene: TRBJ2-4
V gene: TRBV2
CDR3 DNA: TGTGCCAGCAGCCAAGACAGGGTAAACATTCAGTACTTC
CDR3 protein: CASSQDRVNIQYF

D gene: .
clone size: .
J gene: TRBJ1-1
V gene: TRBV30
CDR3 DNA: TGTGCCTGGAGACTTTATCTGAGCACTGAAGCTTTCTTT
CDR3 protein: CAWRLYLSTEAFF

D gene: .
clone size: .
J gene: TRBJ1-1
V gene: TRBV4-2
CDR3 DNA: TGTGCCAGCAGCCCAGCAGGCGTGGGGAACACTGAAGCTTTCTTT
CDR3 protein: CASSPAGVGNTEAFF

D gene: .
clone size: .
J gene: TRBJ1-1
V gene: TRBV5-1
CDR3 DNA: TGCGCCAGCAGCTTTGGGTCGAATCAGGGCACTGAAGCTTTCTTT
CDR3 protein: CASSFGSNQGTEAFF

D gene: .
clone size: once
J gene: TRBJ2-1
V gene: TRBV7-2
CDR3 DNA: TGTGCCAGCAGCTTAGGCGCTACTCAATACAATGAGCAGTTCTTC
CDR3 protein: CASSLGATQYNEQFF

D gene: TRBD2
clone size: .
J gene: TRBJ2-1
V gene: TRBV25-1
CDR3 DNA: TGTGCCAGCAGTGCCCCTAGCGGGCCTGATAGCTCCTACAATGAGCAGTTCTTC
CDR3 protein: CASSAPSGPDSSYNEQFF

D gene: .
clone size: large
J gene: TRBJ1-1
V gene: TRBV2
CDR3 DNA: TGTGCCAGTATCAGGTGGGGGAACACTGAAGCTTTCTTT
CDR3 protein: CASIRWGNTEAFF

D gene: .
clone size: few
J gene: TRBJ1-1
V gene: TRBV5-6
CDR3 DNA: TGTGCCAGCAGCTTGGAATGGTCAGAACTAGAAGCTTTCTTT
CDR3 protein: CASSLEWSELEAFF

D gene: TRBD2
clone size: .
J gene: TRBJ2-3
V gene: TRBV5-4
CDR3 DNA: TGTGCCAGCAGCTCTCCTTCGCGAGGGACTAGCGGGGGGGCCCATACGCAGTATTTT
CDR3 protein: CASSSPSRGTSGGAHTQYF

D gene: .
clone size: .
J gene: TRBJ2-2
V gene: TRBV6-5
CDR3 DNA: TGTGCCAGCAGTGCTGCCAACACCGGGGAGCTGTTTTTT
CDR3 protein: CASSAANTGELFF

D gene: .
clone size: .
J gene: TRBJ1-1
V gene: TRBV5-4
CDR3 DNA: TGTGCCAGCAGCACCCCCGTGGCAGGGAGGGACACTGAAGCTTTCTTT
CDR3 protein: CASSTPVAGRDTEAFF

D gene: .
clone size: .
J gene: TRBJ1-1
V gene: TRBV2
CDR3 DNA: TGTGCCAGCACCCTTAGCGTGAACACTGAAGCTTTCTTT
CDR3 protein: CASTLSVNTEAFF